The next 28 T cell receptor beta chains were all read from a single sample in a study of T cells in Graves' hyperthyroidism and ophthalmopathy. Regions amplified from RNA transcripts were the TCR beta CDR3 regions. A first-round RT-PCR of the TCR CDR3 used the HTBI primer set. TCRdb processed the multiplex PCR reads anew with MiXCR; each CDR3 protein has one entry. This sample has roughly 660,000 distinct CDR3 sequences; 17% occur once, and the top ten carry around 15%. The sequenced sample was blood. These receptors originate from a man between 50 and 59 years old with Graves' hyperthyroidism.

CDR3: CASSNPHGQGPTLEETQYF. The CDR3 nucleotides read TGTGCCAGCAGTAATCCGCATGGACAGGGGCCTACCCTCGAGGAGACCCAGTACTTC. This chain uses TRBV27 with TRBJ2-5; 9 nucleotides align to TRBD1. The V gene's germline CDR1 is MNHEY and CDR2 SMNVEV (reference sequence). The CDR3 contains 19 residues. V shed 5 bases, J shed 5 bases, and the junction held 21 bases outside the gene matches.

This clonotype appeared a few times. V and J are TRBV19 and TRBJ1-5, with D hard to call. The germline gives CDR1 LNHDA, CDR2 SQIVND (reference sequence). V lost 7 bases and J lost 6, with 25 bases in between. The CDR3 sequence is 17 residues long. CDR3 region: CASNPPGARTLSQPQHF. CDR3 in DNA: TGTGCCAGTAACCCCCCAGGAGCCAGGACGCTGAGTCAGCCCCAGCATTTT.

The chain joins TRBV18 to TRBJ2-7; D not certain. This CDR3 is 13 amino acids long. Germline CDR1 reads KGHSH; CDR2 reads LQKENI. V lost 3 bases, J lost 7 bases, and 13 bases lay in between. The CDR3 DNA reads TGTGCCAGCTCACCTCGGGCAGGCCAGGAGCAGTACTTC. It translates to CASSPRAGQEQYF.

The chain recombines TRBV24-1 with TRBJ2-1; D not resolved. The germline V gene has CDR1 KGHDR and CDR2 SFDVKD. The CDR3 contains 12 residues. V lost 6 bases and J 3 bases, leaving 5 bases between the germline ends. Here the CDR3 DNA reads TGTGCCACCAGTAGGGACTACAATGAGCAGTTCTTC. It codes for CATSRDYNEQFF.

The chain recombines TRBV20-1 with TRBJ2-7; the match to TRBD2 covers 8 bases. This CDR3 comprises 15 residues. Germline V CDR1 and CDR2: DFQATT, SNEGSKA (reference sequence). The trim removed 3 bases at V and 0 bases at J, leaving 7 bases unmatched. For the CDR3, the DNA is TGCAGTGCTAGTAGGTTAAGCGGGGGCTCCTACGAGCAGTACTTC. Translated, it gives CSASRLSGGSYEQYF.

This clonotype was seen more than once but under ten times. The rearrangement joins TRBV6-5 to TRBJ1-5, with D possibly matching TRBD1 (5 bases). There are 15 residues in the CDR3. V lost 0 bases, J lost 1 base, and 7 bases lay in between. Germline V lookup: CDR1 MNHEY, CDR2 SVGAGI. The CDR3 bases are TGTGCCAGCAGTTACTCGCAGGGCAGCAATCAGCCCCAGCATTTT. Its protein product is CASSYSQGSNQPQHF.

This clonotype was seen a handful of times. V gene TRBV5-1 combines with J gene TRBJ2-7, with D perhaps given as TRBD1 or TRBD2 (5 bases each). Trimming stripped 0 bases from V and 7 bases from J, with 17 bases between. The germline gives CDR1 SGHRS, CDR2 YFSETQ. The CDR3 has 15 residues. Here the CDR3 DNA reads TGCGCCAGCAGCTTGGACCGGGGCTTCACTAATGAGCAGTACTTC. Translation: CASSLDRGFTNEQYF.

V and J are TRBV9 and TRBJ2-2, with TRBD2 matching 13 bases. This CDR3 has 17 residues. The germline V gene has CDR1 SGDLS and CDR2 YYNGEE. V trimming: 1 base; J trimming: 5 bases; junction bases outside the gene matches: 5. The CDR3 DNA is TGTGCCAGCAGCGTAAGGACTAGCGGGAGAGGGACCGGGGAGCTGTTTTTT. Its translation: CASSVRTSGRGTGELFF.

This clonotype was recorded at least ten times. The chain combines TRBV2 with TRBJ1-2, with no clear D. Germline V CDR1 and CDR2: SNHLY, FYNNEI. Trimming removed 7 bases at V and 4 bases at J, with 13 bases between. CDR3 length: 13 residues. The DNA of the CDR3 is TGTGCCAGCATTAGGGCTATTCTCTATGGCTACACCTTC. This gives the protein CASIRAILYGYTF. Full variable domain (outside the CDR3, taken from reference TRBV2 and TRBJ1-2): EPEVTQTPSHQVTQMGQEVILRCVPISNHLYFYWYRQILGQKVEFLVSFYNNEISEKSEIFDDQFSVERPDGSNFTLKIRSTKLEDSAMYFCASIRAILYGYTFGSGTRLTVV.

This clonotype was found a few times. The chain uses TRBV28 and TRBJ2-7; D gene ambiguous. CDR3 length: 15 amino acids. V was pared by 1 base and J by 7 bases, with 17 bases between. Germline-derived CDR1 and CDR2 are MDHEN and SYDVKM. The CDR3 reads CASSLFPRRSYEQYF. Written as DNA, the CDR3 is TGTGCCAGCAGTTTATTCCCACGTAGAAGTTATGAGCAGTACTTC.

V gene TRBV9 combines with J gene TRBJ1-4; D is ambiguous. Germline loops: CDR1 SGDLS, CDR2 YYNGEE. Trimming cost V 0 bases and J 6 bases, with 12 bases left between them. This CDR3 is built from 15 residues. CDR3 protein: CASSVGVVSDEKLFF. CDR3 in DNA: TGTGCCAGCAGCGTAGGCGTGGTGTCGGATGAAAAACTGTTTTTT.

The sample holds many counts of this clonotype. The CDR3 reads CASSALTGPYYEQYF. In DNA form, the CDR3 reads TGTGCCAGCAGCGCCTTGACAGGTCCGTATTACGAGCAGTACTTC. V is TRBV11-2 and J is TRBJ2-7; tentative D call: TRBD1 (6 bases). Trimming stripped 5 bases from V and 4 bases from J, with 18 bases between. Germline V gene data show CDR1 as SGHAT and CDR2 as FQNNGV. The CDR3 has 15 residues. The full variable domain, completed using reference TRBV11-2 and TRBJ2-7, is EAGVAQSPRYKIIEKRQSVAFWCNPISGHATLYWYQQILGQGPKLLIQFQNNGVVDDSQLPKDRFSAERLKGVDSTLKIQPAKLEDSAVYLCASSALTGPYYEQYFGPGTRLTVT.

This clonotype was seen repeatedly, ten times or more. The rearrangement uses TRBV11-2 and TRBJ1-6; 9 nucleotides match TRBD1. Germline V gene lookup returns CDR1 SGHAT and CDR2 FQNNGV. The CDR3 is 17 amino acids. J gave up 7 bases and V 5 bases, and 12 bases lay outside the gene matches. This CDR3 is CASSQPPGQGPNSPLHF. The CDR3 DNA reads as TGTGCCAGCAGCCAACCCCCGGGACAGGGACCCAATTCACCCCTCCACTTT.

The chain uses TRBV4-2 and TRBJ2-3; TRBD2 matches at 8 bases. The CDR3 loop spans 15 amino acids. V trimming: 4 bases; J trimming: 5 bases; junction bases outside the gene matches: 8. Germline V gene sequence: CDR1 LGHNA, CDR2 YNFKEQ. The CDR3 DNA reads TGTGCCAGCAGCCCGGAGCGGGAGTACATAGATACGCAGTATTTT. Amino acid sequence: CASSPEREYIDTQYF.

The chain has TRBV6-9 and TRBJ2-7; D is possibly TRBD1 (6 bases). Germline V gives CDR1 MNHGY, CDR2 SVAAGI. The CDR3 covers 15 residues. V was shortened by 2 bases and J by 2 bases, with 13 bases between the two germline ends. Here the CDR3 reads CASSYRPGQTYEQYF. The CDR3 DNA follows: TGTGCCAGCAGTTATAGACCCGGACAGACCTACGAGCAGTACTTC.

V usage is TRBV5-1 and J usage is TRBJ2-7; D remains ambiguous. CDR1 SGHRS and CDR2 YFSETQ come from the germline V gene. Trimming took 7 bases from V and 3 from J, leaving 17 bases between them. The length of the CDR3 is 14 residues. The CDR3 DNA reads TGCGCCAGCGCCGTCCGCCAAGGAAACTACGAGCAGTACTTC. It codes for CASAVRQGNYEQYF.

This clonotype was picked up many times. This chain uses TRBV28 with TRBJ2-5; the D gene is possibly TRBD1 (6 bases). Per germline, CDR1 MDHEN and CDR2 SYDVKM. The CDR3 is 17 amino acids. V lost 6 bases to trimming and J lost 5 bases, with 25 bases between them. The CDR3 nucleotides are TGTGCCAGCAGACCAACCCCACGAGTTGGGGGCTTTGAGACCCAGTACTTC. Amino acids: CASRPTPRVGGFETQYF.

The table lists this clonotype with many counts. This rearrangement joins TRBV2 to TRBJ1-2; D gene unclear. This CDR3 contains 13 residues. V lost 6 bases and J lost 4, with 12 bases in between. Germline values: CDR1 SNHLY, CDR2 FYNNEI. CDR3 region: CASRVGGLYGYTF. In DNA form, the CDR3 reads TGTGCCAGCAGGGTCGGTGGACTCTATGGCTACACCTTC.

V and J are TRBV11-2 and TRBJ2-3; 13 bases map to TRBD2. The CDR3 is 15 residues long. The V gene end was trimmed by 7 bases and the J gene end by 4 bases; junction bases not matched to a gene: 5. Germline V lookup: CDR1 SGHAT, CDR2 FQNNGV. CDR3 sequence (DNA): TGTGCCAGCAACACCGGACTAGCGGGAGCAGATACGCAGTATTTT. This sequence encodes CASNTGLAGADTQYF.

This clonotype was picked up many times. The chain recombines TRBV2 with TRBJ2-3; no clear D gene. V gave up 2 bases and J gave up 3 bases, with 6 bases separating them. The CDR3 length is 13 residues. Germline CDR1 reads SNHLY; CDR2 reads FYNNEI. The CDR3 DNA reads TGTGCCAGCAGTGAAATTGTTACAGATACGCAGTATTTT. It encodes CASSEIVTDTQYF. Complete variable domain (other parts from reference TRBV2 and TRBJ2-3): EPEVTQTPSHQVTQMGQEVILRCVPISNHLYFYWYRQILGQKVEFLVSFYNNEISEKSEIFDDQFSVERPDGSNFTLKIRSTKLEDSAMYFCASSEIVTDTQYFGPGTRLTVL.

This clonotype was seen more than once but under ten times. V and J are TRBV10-3 and TRBJ2-7; a possible D gene is TRBD1 (5 bases). Germline V CDR1 and CDR2: ENHRY, SYGVKD. V lost 0 bases and J 2 bases, leaving 5 bases between the germline ends. The CDR3 consists of 13 residues. The CDR3 nucleotides read TGTGCCATCAGTGAGTCGGACACCTACGAGCAGTACTTC. Amino acid sequence: CAISESDTYEQYF.

V is TRBV7-9 and J is TRBJ2-7; 7 bases match TRBD2. The CDR3 has 14 amino acids. Per the germline V gene, CDR1 is SEHNR and CDR2 is FQNEAQ (reference sequence). The V gene end was trimmed by 4 bases and the J gene end by 2 bases; junction bases not matched to a gene: 5. CDR3 sequence: CASSSRDYTYEQYF. The CDR3 bases are TGTGCCAGCAGCTCGAGGGACTATACCTACGAGCAGTACTTC.

This clonotype was found a few times. This chain joins TRBV19 and TRBJ1-1, with D unclear. The V gene lost 3 bases and the J gene lost 6 bases, with 14 bases spanning the gap. Germline loops: CDR1 LNHDA, CDR2 SQIVND (reference sequence). This CDR3 spans 14 amino acids. The CDR3, as DNA: TGTGCCAGTAGTATGGGCAGGCATGTTGCTGAAGCTTTCTTT. It is translated as CASSMGRHVAEAFF.

The chain couples TRBV20-1 to TRBJ1-2; TRBD1 agrees at 8 bases. Germline CDR1 reads DFQATT; CDR2 reads SNEGSKA (reference sequence). V was pared by 3 bases and J by 4 bases, with 7 bases of the junction left unmatched. The CDR3 covers 14 residues. As DNA, the CDR3 is TGCAGTGCTAGTGCCCCGACAGGGGCCTATGGCTACACCTTC. As protein: CSASAPTGAYGYTF.

The sample holds many counts of this clonotype. V gene TRBV2 combines with J gene TRBJ2-3; TRBD2 aligns across 7 bases. The germline V gene has CDR1 SNHLY and CDR2 FYNNEI. The trim removed 4 bases at V and 3 bases at J, leaving 10 bases unmatched. There are 16 residues in the CDR3. CDR3 in DNA: TGTGCCAGCAGTGGGAACGTGGCGGGAGCGACAGATACGCAGTATTTT. It encodes CASSGNVAGATDTQYF.

This clonotype appeared a few times. The CDR3 bases are TGCAGCGCCCGGACCCAAGAAGACACTGAAGCTTTCTTT. It specifies CSARTQEDTEAFF. The V call is TRBV29-1, the J call TRBJ1-1; unclear D gene. Deletions cut 7 bases from V and 3 bases from J, with 15 bases between. The CDR3 loop spans 13 amino acids. Germline-derived CDR1 and CDR2 are SQVTM and ANQGSEA.

This rearrangement joins TRBV28 to TRBJ1-1, with a weak D call TRBD1 (5 bases). CDR1 and CDR2 from the germline V gene are MDHEN and SYDVKM. Trimming left V 2 bases short and J 2 bases short, with 18 bases between. This CDR3 comprises 17 residues. The CDR3: CASSLPQGGVGNTEAFF. The DNA of the CDR3 is TGTGCCAGCAGTTTACCGCAGGGTGGAGTGGGTAACACTGAAGCTTTCTTT.

The genes are TRBV6-1 and TRBJ2-3; D unresolved. The CDR3 spans 14 residues. Trimming removed 4 bases from V and 0 bases from J, with 8 bases in between. CDR1 is MNHNS, CDR2 SASEGT, per germline. CDR3 in DNA: TGTGCCAGCAGTGTAGACTTTAGCACAGATACGCAGTATTTT. It yields the protein CASSVDFSTDTQYF.